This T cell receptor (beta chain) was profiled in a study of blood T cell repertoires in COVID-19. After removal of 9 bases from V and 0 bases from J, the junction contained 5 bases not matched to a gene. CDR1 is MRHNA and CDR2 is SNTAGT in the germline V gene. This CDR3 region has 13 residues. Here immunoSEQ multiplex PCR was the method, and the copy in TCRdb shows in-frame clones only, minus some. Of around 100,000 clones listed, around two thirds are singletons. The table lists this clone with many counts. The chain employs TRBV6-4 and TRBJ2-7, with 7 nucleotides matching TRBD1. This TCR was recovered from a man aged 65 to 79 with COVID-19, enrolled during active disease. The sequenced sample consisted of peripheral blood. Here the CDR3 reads CARPDRSSYEQYF. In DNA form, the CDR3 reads TGTGCCAGACCGGACAGGAGCTCCTACGAGCAGTACTTC.